This TCR beta chain stems from a study of Ad26.COV2.S vaccination and SARS-CoV-2 variants. Whole-study findings and limits: It was vaccine recipients, not placebo recipients, who had the higher spike-specific TCR breadth.

From germline, CDR1 is SGHDT and CDR2 YYEEEE. This CDR3 contains 13 residues. V gave up 5 bases and J gave up 6 bases, with 12 bases separating them. A word on this clone: As yet, its antigen is unknown.

Measured with immunoSEQ multiplex PCR; TCRdb has only the in-frame clones, and not every one. The table shows roughly 140,000 clones, with 86% occurring only once. The material sequenced was peripheral blood, taken after recovery from COVID-19. The receptor was derived from a human donor who had recovered from COVID-19. The chain uses TRBV5-6 and TRBJ1-3; tentatively, D is TRBD1 (6 bases). CDR3 DNA: TGTGCCAGCAGTGTGGACAGAAAAAACACCATATATTTT. Translated, it gives CASSVDRKNTIYF.